This TCR beta chain was sequenced during a study of control samples from healthy donors and cancer patients (TCRdb year 2020). The library came from the immunoSEQ multiplex PCR assay. The table comes from immuneACCESS by way of TCRdb, which keeps in-frame sequences with V and J called. Part of the clones is missing from these tables; in studies checked, under half for an unresolved V gene and the rest for unknown reasons. The sample table records around 120,000 clones; over 90% of these occur just once. The top ten hold around 2.5% of the sample. From the germline V gene (reference sequence), CDR1 is LGHDT and CDR2 is YNNKEL. From its cysteine to its phenylalanine, the CDR3 spans 14 amino acids. The read is trimmed to its CDR3 DNA, 42 bases read in frame from base 1. V loses 4 bases of germline sequence and J loses 8 bases, and the interval between the two ends is 14 bases. With respect to this clone: This clone's antigen is unknown. Qualities for individual bases were not recorded, and no much larger clone is one base off.

Sequenced input: blood. The source is a man aged 25-45 years in good health. The rearranged segments are TRBV3-1 (or the pseudogene TRBV3-2) and TRBJ1-4; TRBD1 is a weak D gene call, 6 bases matching. The sequenced DNA: TGTGCCAGCAGCCTAACAGGGAGTCACGAAAAACTGTTTTTT. Its amino acids are CASSLTGSHEKLFF.